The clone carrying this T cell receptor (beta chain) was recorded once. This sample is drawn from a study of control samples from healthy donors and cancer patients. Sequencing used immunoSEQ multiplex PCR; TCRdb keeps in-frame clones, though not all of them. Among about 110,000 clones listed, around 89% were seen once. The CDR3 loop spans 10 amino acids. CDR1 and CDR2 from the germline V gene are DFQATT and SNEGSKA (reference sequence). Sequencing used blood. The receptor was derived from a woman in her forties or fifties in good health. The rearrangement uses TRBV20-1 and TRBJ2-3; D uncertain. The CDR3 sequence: CSLALDTQYF. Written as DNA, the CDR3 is TGCAGCCTCGCGTTGGATACGCAGTATTTT.